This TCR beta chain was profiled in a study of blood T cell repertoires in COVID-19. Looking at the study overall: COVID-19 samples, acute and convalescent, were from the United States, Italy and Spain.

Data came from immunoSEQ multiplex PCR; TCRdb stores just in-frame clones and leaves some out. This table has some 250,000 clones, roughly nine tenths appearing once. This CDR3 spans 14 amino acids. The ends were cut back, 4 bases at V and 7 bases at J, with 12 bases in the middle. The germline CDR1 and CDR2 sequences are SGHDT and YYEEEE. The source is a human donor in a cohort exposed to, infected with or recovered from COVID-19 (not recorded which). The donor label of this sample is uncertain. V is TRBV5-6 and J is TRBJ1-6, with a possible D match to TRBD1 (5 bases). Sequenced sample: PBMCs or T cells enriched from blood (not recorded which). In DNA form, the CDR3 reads TGTGCCAGCAGCGCTACAGGAGAAAATTCACCCCTCCACTTT. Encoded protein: CASSATGENSPLHF.